Presented here are 8 T cell receptor beta chains from one specimen sequenced in a study of a mutant IDH1 vaccine in newly diagnosed glioma (dated by TCRdb to the early 2020s). The library was prepared using the immunoSEQ multiplex PCR assay. In its TCRdb copy, this immuneACCESS table keeps in-frame sequences only and misses some clones. Where compared with another copy, unresolved V genes explain less than half of these, and the others have no known cause. The sample profile shows 60,000 or so clones; 80% to 90% of them were found once. Together, the top ten hold approximately 3.8% of the sample. Reading the label with the study, this specimen's time point is: week 23, last vaccination. Each vaccine dose was 300 ug of a 20-mer mutant IDH1 peptide in Montanide, given subcutaneously with topical imiquimod. No antigen has been assigned to these receptors. Sequencing used PBMCs, obtained from a glioma patient whose treatment included an IDH1 peptide vaccine. These receptors came from a man younger than 40 with glioma.

This clone was detected only a few times. V usage is TRBV18 and J usage is TRBJ1-2, with D possibly being TRBD1 (6 bases). The CDR3 runs 12 residues. Germline values: CDR1 KGHSH, CDR2 LQKENI. V lost 4 bases to trimming and J lost 6 bases, with 9 bases between them. CDR3 bases: TGTGCCAGCTCACTAAACAGGGATGGCTACACCTTC. Its translation is CASSLNRDGYTF.

The sample holds one count of this clone. The V call is TRBV27, the J call TRBJ1-1; TRBD1 aligns across 8 bases. The CDR3 spans 14 residues. In germline, CDR1 is MNHEY, CDR2 SMNVEV (reference sequence). Losses at the gene ends were 2 bases for V and 6 bases for J; bases not matched to a gene: 5. CDR3 residues: CASSLGYRGAEAFF. The CDR3 bases are TGTGCCAGCAGTTTAGGATACAGGGGGGCTGAAGCTTTCTTT.

This clone was observed a few times. The chain carries TRBV2 and TRBJ1-6; 8 bases are shared with TRBD1. The CDR3 sequence is 14 residues long. Unmatched junction bases numbered 11, after V lost 10 bases and J lost 9 bases. In germline, CDR1 is SNHLY, CDR2 FYNNEI. The CDR3 region has the DNA TGTGCCACCCATGGAGGACAGGGTGCTTCACCCCTCCACTTT. This translates into CATHGGQGASPLHF.

The rearrangement joins TRBV28 to TRBJ1-3; D is uncertain. The CDR3 loop spans 18 amino acids. Trimming removed 3 bases at V and 0 bases at J, with 18 bases between. CDR1 is MDHEN and CDR2 is SYDVKM in the germline V gene. DNA of the CDR3: TGTGCCAGCAGTTTTCGGACGGGAACGTTCAGCTCTGGAAACACCATATATTTT. Its translation: CASSFRTGTFSSGNTIYF.

The rearrangement links TRBV29-1 to TRBJ1-2, with 7 bases matching TRBD1. The CDR3 has 13 amino acids. After removal of 6 bases from V and 5 bases from J, the junction contained 9 bases not matched to a gene. CDR1 and CDR2 from the germline V gene are SQVTM and ANQGSEA. CDR3 nucleotides: TGCAGCGTGGAGACCTCACAGGGGTATGGCTACACCTTC. Translating gives CSVETSQGYGYTF.

V gene TRBV27 combines with J gene TRBJ2-1; D remains unclear. This CDR3 contains 15 residues. Per germline, CDR1 MNHEY and CDR2 SMNVEV (reference sequence). The V end was cut by 0 bases, the J end by 2 bases, with 8 bases between. The CDR3 loop reads CASSLSVFPYNEQFF. The CDR3 DNA sequence: TGTGCCAGCAGTTTATCCGTCTTCCCCTACAATGAGCAGTTCTTC.

The rearrangement uses TRBV7-8 and TRBJ2-3; 9 bases map to TRBD1. The trim removed 1 base at V and 0 bases at J, leaving 5 bases unmatched. Germline V lookup: CDR1 SGHVS, CDR2 FQNEAQ. This CDR3 has 17 amino acids. The CDR3 DNA sequence: TGTGCCAGCAGCTTAGTTGGACAGGGGTCTAGCACAGATACGCAGTATTTT. Protein sequence: CASSLVGQGSSTDTQYF.

The chain couples TRBV15 to TRBJ2-3, with TRBD2 identical over 11 bases. CDR3 size: 17 residues. CDR1 is LNHNV and CDR2 is YYDKDF in the germline V gene (reference sequence). The ends lost 2 bases at V and 1 base at J; junction bases unmatched: 5. The DNA of the CDR3 is TGTGCCACCAGCAGAAGTAGCGGGGGGGCCCGCACAGATACGCAGTATTTT. Encoded protein: CATSRSSGGARTDTQYF.